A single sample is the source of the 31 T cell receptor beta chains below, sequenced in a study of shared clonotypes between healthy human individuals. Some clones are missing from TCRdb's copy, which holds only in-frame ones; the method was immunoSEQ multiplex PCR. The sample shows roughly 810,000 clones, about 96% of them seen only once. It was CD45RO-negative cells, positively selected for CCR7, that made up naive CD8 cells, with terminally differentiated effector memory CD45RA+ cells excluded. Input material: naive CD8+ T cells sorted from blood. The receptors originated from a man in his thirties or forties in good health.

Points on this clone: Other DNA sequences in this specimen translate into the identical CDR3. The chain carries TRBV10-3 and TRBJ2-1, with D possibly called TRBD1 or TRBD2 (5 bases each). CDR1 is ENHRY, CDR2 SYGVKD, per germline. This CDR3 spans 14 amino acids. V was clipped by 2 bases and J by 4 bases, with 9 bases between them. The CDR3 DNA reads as TGTGCCATCAGTGAGGGGGGTGAGTACAATGAGCAGTTCTTC. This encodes CAISEGGEYNEQFF.

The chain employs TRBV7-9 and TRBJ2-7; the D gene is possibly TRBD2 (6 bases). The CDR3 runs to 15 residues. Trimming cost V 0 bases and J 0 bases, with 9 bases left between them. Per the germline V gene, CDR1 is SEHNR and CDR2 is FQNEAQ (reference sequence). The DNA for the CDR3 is TGTGCCAGCAGCTTAGCCCCCGGGAGCTCCTACGAGCAGTACTTC. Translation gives CASSLAPGSSYEQYF.

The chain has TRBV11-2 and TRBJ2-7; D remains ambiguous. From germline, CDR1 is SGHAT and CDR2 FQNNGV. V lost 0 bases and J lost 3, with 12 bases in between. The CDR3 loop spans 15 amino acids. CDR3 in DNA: TGTGCCAGCAGCTTAGATCCAGGCGATAACTACGAGCAGTACTTC. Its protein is CASSLDPGDNYEQYF.

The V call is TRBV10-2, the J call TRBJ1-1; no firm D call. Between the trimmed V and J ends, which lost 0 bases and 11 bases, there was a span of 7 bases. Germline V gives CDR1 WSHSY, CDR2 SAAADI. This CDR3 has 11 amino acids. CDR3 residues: CASSESTLAFF. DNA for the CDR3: TGCGCCAGCAGTGAGTCGACCTTGGCTTTCTTT.

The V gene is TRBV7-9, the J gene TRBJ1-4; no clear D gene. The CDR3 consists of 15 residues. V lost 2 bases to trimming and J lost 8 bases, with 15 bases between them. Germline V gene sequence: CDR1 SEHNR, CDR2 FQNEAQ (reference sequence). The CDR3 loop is CASSLSEGGREKLFF. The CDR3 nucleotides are TGTGCCAGCAGCTTATCCGAGGGTGGAAGAGAAAAACTGTTTTTT.

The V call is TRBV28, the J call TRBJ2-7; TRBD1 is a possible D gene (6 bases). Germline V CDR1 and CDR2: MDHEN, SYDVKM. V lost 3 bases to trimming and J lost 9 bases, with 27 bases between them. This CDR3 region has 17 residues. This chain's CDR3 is CASSFATTGTTGGGQYF. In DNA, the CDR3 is TGTGCCAGCAGTTTCGCCACTACCGGGACAACGGGTGGAGGGCAGTACTTC.

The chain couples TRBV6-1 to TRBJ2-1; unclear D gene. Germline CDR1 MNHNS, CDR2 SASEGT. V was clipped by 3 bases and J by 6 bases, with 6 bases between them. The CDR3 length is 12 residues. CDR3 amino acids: CASSEWGNEQFF. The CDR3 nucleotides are TGTGCCAGCAGTGAGTGGGGCAATGAGCAGTTCTTC.

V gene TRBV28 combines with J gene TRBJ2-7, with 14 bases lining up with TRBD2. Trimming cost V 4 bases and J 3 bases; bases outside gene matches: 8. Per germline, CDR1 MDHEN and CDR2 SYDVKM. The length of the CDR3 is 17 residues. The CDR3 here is CASSSGTSGSFFYEQYF. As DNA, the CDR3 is TGTGCCAGCAGTTCCGGGACTAGCGGGAGTTTTTTCTACGAGCAGTACTTC.

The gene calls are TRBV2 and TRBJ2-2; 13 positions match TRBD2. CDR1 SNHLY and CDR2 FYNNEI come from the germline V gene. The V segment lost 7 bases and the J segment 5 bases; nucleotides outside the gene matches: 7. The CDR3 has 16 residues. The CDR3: CASNSGLAGETGELFF. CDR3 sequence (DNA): TGTGCCAGCAACTCCGGACTAGCGGGAGAAACCGGGGAGCTGTTTTTT.

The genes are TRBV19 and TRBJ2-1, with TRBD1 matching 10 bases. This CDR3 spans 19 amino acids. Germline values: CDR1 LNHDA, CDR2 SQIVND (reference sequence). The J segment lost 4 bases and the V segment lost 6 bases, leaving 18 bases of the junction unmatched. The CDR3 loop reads CASRDRGAPVPGLYNEQFF. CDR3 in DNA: TGTGCCAGTAGGGACAGGGGGGCCCCCGTCCCGGGACTTTACAATGAGCAGTTCTTC.

As DNA, the CDR3 is TGTGCCAGCAGCACAGATCATAGCAATCAGCCCCAGCATTTT. Protein: CASSTDHSNQPQHF. V usage is TRBV5-5 and J usage is TRBJ1-5; D is unclear. Looked up from germline, CDR1 is SGHKS and CDR2 is YYEKEE (reference sequence). The V and J ends lost 4 bases and 0 bases respectively, with 8 bases between them. The CDR3 is made up of 14 amino acids.

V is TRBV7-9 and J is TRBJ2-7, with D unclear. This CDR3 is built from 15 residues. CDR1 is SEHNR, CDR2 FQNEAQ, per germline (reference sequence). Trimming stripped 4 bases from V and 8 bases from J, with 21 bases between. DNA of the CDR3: TGTGCCAGCAGCTATGAGACACCAGTCTTAATCCAGCAGTACTTC. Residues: CASSYETPVLIQQYF.

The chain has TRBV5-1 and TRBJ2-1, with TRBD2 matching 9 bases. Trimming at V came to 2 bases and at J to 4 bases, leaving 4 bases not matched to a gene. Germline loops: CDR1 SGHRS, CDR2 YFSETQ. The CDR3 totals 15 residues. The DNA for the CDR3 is TGCGCCAGCAGCTTACAGACTAGCGGATACAATGAGCAGTTCTTC. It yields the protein CASSLQTSGYNEQFF.

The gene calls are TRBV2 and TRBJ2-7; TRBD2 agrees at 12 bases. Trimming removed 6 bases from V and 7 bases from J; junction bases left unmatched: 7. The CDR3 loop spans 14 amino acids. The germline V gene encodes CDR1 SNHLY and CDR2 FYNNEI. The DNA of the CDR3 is TGTGCCAGCAGAGGGACTAGCGGGCCACGGGAGCAGTACTTC. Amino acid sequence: CASRGTSGPREQYF.

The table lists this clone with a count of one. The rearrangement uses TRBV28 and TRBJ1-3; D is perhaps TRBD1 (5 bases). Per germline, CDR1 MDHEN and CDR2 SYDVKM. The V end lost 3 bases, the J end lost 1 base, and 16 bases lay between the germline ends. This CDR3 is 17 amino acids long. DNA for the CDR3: TGTGCCAGCAGTTTTCCCTATGACAGTTATTCTGGAAACACCATATATTTT. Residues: CASSFPYDSYSGNTIYF.

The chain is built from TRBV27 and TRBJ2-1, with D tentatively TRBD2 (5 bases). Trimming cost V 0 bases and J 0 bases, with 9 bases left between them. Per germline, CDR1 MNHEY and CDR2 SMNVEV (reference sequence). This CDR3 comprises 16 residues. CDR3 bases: TGTGCCAGCAGTTTATCCGCGGGTACCTCCTACAATGAGCAGTTCTTC. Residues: CASSLSAGTSYNEQFF.

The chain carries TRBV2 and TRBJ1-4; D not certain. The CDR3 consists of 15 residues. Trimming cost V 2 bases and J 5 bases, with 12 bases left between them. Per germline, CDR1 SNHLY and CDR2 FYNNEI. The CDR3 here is CASSEIWDTNEKLFF. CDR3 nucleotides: TGTGCCAGCAGTGAAATCTGGGATACCAATGAAAAACTGTTTTTT. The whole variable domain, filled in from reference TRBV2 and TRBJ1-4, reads EPEVTQTPSHQVTQMGQEVILRCVPISNHLYFYWYRQILGQKVEFLVSFYNNEISEKSEIFDDQFSVERPDGSNFTLKIRSTKLEDSAMYFCASSEIWDTNEKLFFGSGTQLSVL.

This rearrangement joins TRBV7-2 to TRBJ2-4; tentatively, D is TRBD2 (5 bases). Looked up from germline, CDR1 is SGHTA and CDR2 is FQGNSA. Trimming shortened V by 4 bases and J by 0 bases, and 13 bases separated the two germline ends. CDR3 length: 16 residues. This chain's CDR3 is CASSSSLALAKNIQYF. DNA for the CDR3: TGTGCCAGCAGCTCTTCGTTAGCGTTAGCCAAAAACATTCAGTACTTC.

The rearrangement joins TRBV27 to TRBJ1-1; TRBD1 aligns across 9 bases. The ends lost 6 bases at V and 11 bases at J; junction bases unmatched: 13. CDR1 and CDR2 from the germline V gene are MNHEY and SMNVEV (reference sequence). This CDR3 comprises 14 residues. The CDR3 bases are TGTGCCAGCAGCTTACCCTTCGGACAGGGGAACGCTTTCTTT. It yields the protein CASSLPFGQGNAFF.

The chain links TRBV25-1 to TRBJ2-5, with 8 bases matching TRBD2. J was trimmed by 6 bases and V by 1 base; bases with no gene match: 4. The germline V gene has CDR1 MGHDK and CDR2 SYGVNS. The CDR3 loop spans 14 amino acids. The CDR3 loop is CASSEWGGRKTQYF. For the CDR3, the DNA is TGTGCCAGCAGTGAATGGGGCGGGAGGAAGACCCAGTACTTC.

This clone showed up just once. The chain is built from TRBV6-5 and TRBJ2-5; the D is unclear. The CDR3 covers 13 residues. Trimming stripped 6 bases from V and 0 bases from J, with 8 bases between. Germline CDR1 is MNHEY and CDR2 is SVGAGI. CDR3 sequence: CASSLNNQETQYF. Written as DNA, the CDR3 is TGTGCCAGCAGCCTAAACAACCAAGAGACCCAGTACTTC.

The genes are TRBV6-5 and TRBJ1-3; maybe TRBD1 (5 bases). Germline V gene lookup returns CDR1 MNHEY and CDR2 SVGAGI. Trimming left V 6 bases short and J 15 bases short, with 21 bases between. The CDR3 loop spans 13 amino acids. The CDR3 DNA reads TGTGCCAGCAGCCCTGGGGTGGGGGGACCTCGATATTTT. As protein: CASSPGVGGPRYF.

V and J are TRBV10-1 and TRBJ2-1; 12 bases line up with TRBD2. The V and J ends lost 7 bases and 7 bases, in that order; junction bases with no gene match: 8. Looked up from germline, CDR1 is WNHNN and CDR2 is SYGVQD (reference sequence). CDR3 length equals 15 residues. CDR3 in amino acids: CASIRGLAGRNEQFF. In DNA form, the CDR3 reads TGCGCCAGCATCCGGGGACTAGCGGGTAGGAATGAGCAGTTCTTC.

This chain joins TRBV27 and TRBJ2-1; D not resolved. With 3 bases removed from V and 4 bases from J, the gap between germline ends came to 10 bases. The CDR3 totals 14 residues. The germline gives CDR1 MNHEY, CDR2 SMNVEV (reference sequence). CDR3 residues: CASSFRNWYNEQFF. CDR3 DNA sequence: TGTGCCAGCAGTTTCAGGAATTGGTACAATGAGCAGTTCTTC.

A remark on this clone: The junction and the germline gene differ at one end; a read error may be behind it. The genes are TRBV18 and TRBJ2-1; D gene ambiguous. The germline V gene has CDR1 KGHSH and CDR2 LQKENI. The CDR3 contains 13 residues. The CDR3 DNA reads TGTGCCAGCTCAGCACCAGAGTACAATGAGCAGTTCTTC. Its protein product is CASSAPEYNEQFF.

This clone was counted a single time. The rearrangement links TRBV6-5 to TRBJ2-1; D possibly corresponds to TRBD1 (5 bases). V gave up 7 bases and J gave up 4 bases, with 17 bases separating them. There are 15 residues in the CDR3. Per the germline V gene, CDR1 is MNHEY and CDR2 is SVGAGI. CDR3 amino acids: CASTPDIQGYNEQFF. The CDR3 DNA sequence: TGTGCCAGCACCCCCGATATTCAGGGATACAATGAGCAGTTCTTC.

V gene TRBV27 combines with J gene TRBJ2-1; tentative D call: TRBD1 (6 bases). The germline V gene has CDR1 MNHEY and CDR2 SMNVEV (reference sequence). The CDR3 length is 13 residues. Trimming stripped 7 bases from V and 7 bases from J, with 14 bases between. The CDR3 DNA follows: TGTGCCAGCACCAACCAGGGGATTAATGAGCAGTTCTTC. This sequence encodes CASTNQGINEQFF.

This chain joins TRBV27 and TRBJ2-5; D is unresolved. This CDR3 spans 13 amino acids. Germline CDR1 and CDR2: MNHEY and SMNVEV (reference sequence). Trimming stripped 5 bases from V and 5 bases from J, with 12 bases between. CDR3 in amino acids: CASSPTELETQYF. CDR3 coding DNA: TGTGCCAGCAGTCCTACGGAATTGGAGACCCAGTACTTC.

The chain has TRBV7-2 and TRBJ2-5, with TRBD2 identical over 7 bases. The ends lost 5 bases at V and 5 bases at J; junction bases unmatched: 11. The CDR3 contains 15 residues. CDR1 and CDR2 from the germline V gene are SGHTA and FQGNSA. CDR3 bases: TGTGCCAGCAGCCGACGGGCGGGAGTTTCGGAGACCCAGTACTTC. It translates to CASSRRAGVSETQYF. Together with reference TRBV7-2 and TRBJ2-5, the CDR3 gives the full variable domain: GAGVSQSPSNKVTEKGKDVELRCDPISGHTALYWYRQSLGQGLEFLIYFQGNSAPDKSGLPSDRFSAERTGGSVSTLTIQRTQQEDSAVYLCASSRRAGVSETQYFGPGTRLLVL.

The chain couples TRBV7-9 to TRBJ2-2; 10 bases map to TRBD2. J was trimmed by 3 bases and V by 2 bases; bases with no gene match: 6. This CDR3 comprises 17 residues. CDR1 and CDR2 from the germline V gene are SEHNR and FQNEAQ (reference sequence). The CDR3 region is CASSLRTLAGDTGELFF. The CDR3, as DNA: TGTGCCAGCAGCTTACGTACGCTAGCGGGGGACACCGGGGAGCTGTTTTTT.

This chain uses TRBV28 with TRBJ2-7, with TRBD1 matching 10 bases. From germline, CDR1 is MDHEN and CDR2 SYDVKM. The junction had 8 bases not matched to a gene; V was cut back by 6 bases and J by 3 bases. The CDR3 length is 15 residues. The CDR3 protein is CASRNRDRGYYEQYF. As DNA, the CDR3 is TGTGCCAGCAGGAACCGGGACAGGGGATACTACGAGCAGTACTTC.